This T cell receptor beta chain originates from a study of blood T cell repertoires in COVID-19. In the study overall: Researchers got acute and convalescent COVID-19 samples from the United States, Italy and Spain. Nucleic acid was either cDNA or gDNA, and it came from T cells, B-cell-depleted T cells, or PBMCs.

In the original workflow: Amplification of reference gene primers provided the estimated nucleated cell counts. Here immunoSEQ multiplex PCR was the method, and the copy in TCRdb shows in-frame clones only, minus some. V and J calls and clone size follow that table, whereas D and trimming were derived from the DNA. The table shows roughly 62,000 clones, with roughly 92% occurring only once. Losses at the gene ends were 3 bases for V and 6 bases for J; bases not matched to a gene: 7. Per germline, CDR1 KGHSH and CDR2 LQKENI. The CDR3 spans 14 residues. The sequence came from a human donor in a cohort sampled during active COVID-19. V is TRBV18 and J is TRBJ1-1, with 7 nucleotides matching TRBD1. Sample: peripheral blood. DNA for the CDR3: TGTGCCAGCTCACCCCTGACAGGGCGGGCTGAAGCTTTCTTT. Translated: CASSPLTGRAEAFF.